The entry below describes one T cell receptor beta chain. V was cut by 3 bases and J by 10 bases, with 21 bases left in between. The CDR3 runs 15 residues. This entry belongs to a study of T cells after yellow fever vaccination. TCRdb recomputed calls from the 5' RACE reads with MiXCR, one row per CDR3 protein. The top ten hold more than 15% of the sample, which has 300,000 to 400,000 distinct CDR3 sequences, 8.7% seen once. The specimen comprised PBMCs, sampled on the day of the first yellow fever vaccination. The chain is built from TRBV12-3 or TRBV12-4 and TRBJ1-1; D gene unclear. This TCR was recovered from a man between 18 and 29 years old who received the YFV17D yellow fever vaccine. The CDR3 DNA sequence: TGTGCCAGCAGTTTTACGGGCCTTCAGAGGGCAAGAGCTTTCTTT. This gives the protein CASSFTGLQRARAFF.